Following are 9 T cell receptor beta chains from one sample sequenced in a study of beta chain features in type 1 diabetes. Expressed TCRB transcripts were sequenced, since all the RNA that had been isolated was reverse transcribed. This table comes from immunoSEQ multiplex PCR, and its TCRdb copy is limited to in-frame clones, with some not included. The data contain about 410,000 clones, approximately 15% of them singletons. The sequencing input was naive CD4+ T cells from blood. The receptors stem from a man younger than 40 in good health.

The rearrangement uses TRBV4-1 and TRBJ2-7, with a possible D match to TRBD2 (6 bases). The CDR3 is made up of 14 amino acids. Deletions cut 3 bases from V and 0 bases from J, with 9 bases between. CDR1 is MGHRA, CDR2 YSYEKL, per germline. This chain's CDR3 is CASSHTSSSYEQYV. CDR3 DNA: TGCGCCAGCAGCCATACTAGCAGCTCCTACGAGCAGTACGTC.

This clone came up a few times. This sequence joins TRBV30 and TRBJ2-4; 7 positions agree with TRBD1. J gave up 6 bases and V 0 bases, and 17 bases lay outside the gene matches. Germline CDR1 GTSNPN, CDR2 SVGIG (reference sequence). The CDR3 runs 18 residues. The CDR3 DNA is TGTGCCTGGAGTGTATCCCCCCCCCTTCGGGACAGAATAAACATTCAGTACTTC. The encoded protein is CAWSVSPPLRDRINIQYF.

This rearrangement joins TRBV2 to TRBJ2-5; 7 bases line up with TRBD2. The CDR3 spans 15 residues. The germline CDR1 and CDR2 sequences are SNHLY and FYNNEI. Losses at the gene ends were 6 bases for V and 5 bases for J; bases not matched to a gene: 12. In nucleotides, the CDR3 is TGTGCCAGCAGGCCTATAGCGGGCTTGCGGGAGACCCAGTACTTC. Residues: CASRPIAGLRETQYF.

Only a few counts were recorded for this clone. CDR3 bases: TGCAGCGTCGTGGGCTTACAGGAGGCTAACTATGGCTACACCTTC. Translation gives CSVVGLQEANYGYTF. The V call is TRBV29-1, the J call TRBJ1-2; maybe TRBD1 (5 bases). Germline V gives CDR1 SQVTM, CDR2 ANQGSEA. The ends were cut back, 6 bases at V and 0 bases at J, with 17 bases in the middle. The CDR3 is made up of 15 amino acids.

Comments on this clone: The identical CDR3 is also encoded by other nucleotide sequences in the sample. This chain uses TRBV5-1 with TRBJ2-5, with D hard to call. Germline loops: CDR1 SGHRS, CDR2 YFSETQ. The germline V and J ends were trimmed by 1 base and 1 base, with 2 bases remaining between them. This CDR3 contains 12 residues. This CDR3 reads CASSLLQETQYF. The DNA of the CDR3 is TGCGCCAGCAGCTTGCTCCAAGAGACCCAGTACTTC.

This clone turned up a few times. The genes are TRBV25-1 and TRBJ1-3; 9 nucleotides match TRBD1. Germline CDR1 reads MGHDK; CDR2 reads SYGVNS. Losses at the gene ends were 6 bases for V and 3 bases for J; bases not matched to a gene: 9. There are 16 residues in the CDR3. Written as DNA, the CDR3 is TGTGCCAGCAGCCGTCCCGGGACAGGGTTTGGAAACACCATATATTTT. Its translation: CASSRPGTGFGNTIYF.

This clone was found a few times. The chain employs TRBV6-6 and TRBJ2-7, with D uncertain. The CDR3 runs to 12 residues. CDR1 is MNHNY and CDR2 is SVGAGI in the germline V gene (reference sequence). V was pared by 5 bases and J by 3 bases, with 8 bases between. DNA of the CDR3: TGTGCCAGCAGTACAACAAGCTACGAGCAGTACGTC. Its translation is CASSTTSYEQYV.

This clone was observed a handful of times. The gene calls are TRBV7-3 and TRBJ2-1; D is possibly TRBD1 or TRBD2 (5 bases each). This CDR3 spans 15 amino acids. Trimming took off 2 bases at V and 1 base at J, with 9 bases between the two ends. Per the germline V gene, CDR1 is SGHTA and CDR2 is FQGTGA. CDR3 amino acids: CASSLGAGSYNEQFF. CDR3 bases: TGTGCCAGCAGCTTAGGGGCGGGTTCCTACAATGAGCAGTTCTTC.

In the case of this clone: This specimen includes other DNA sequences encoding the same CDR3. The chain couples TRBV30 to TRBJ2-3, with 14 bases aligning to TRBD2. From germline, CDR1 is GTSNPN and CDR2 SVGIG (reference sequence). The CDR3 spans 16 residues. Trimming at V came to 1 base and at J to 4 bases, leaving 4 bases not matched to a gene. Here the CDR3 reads CAWSAGLAGGADTQYF. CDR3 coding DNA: TGTGCCTGGAGTGCCGGACTAGCGGGAGGCGCAGATACGCAGTATTTT.